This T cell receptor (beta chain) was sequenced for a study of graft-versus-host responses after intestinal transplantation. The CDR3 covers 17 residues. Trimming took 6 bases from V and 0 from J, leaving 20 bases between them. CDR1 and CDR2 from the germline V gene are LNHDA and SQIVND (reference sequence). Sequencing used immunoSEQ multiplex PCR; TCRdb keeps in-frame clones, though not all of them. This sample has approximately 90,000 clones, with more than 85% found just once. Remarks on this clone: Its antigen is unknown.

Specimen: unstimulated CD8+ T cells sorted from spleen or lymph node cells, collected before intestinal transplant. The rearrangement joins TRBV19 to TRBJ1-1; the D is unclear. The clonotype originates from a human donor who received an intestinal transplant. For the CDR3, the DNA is TGTGCCAGTAGGACGCGCGACGGGAGTAAGATGAACACTGAAGCTTTCTTT. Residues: CASRTRDGSKMNTEAFF.